Presented here are 30 T cell receptor beta chains from one specimen sequenced in a study of technical replicates of blood from a handful of donors (TCRdb year 2017). Library preparation used the immunoSEQ multiplex PCR assay. As stored in TCRdb, this immuneACCESS dataset retains in-frame rearrangements with V and J assigned. A fraction of the clones does not appear; measured against another copy, unresolved V genes explain less than half of the discrepancy, and the remainder lacks a known reason. The sample profile shows 10,000 to 13,000 clones; 90% to 95% of them were found once. The ten largest clonotypes hold 6% to 8.5% of the sample. The source material was PBMCs. The receptors derive from a human donor in good health.

In this sample, this clone turned up once. The V call is TRBV10-3, the J call TRBJ1-3; D not certain. Germline V gene lookup returns CDR1 ENHRY and CDR2 SYGVKD. The CDR3 extends over 14 amino acids. V was shortened by 1 base and J by 7 bases, with 11 bases between the two germline ends. The CDR3 sequence: CAISEWQTTNTIYF. The CDR3 nucleotides are TGTGCCATCAGTGAGTGGCAGACTACGAACACCATATATTTT.

This chain connects TRBV9 to TRBJ2-2; the D gene is possibly TRBD2 (5 bases). The germline V gene encodes CDR1 SGDLS and CDR2 YYNGEE. Trimming stripped 0 bases from V and 3 bases from J, with 12 bases between. The CDR3 consists of 16 residues. This CDR3 is CASSVGGSRYTGELFF. CDR3 DNA sequence: TGTGCCAGCAGCGTAGGAGGGAGCAGGTACACCGGGGAGCTGTTTTTT. The variable domain in full, completed from reference TRBV9 and TRBJ2-2, reads DSGVTQTPKHLITATGQRVTLRCSPRSGDLSVYWYQQSLDQGLQFLIQYYNGEERAKGNILERFSAQQFPDLHSELNLSSLELGDSALYFCASSVGGSRYTGELFFGEGSRLTVL.

V is TRBV11-2 and J is TRBJ2-1, with 11 nucleotides matching TRBD2. CDR1 is SGHAT, CDR2 FQNNGV, per germline. The CDR3 is 17 amino acids. Trimming removed 5 bases from V and 8 bases from J; junction bases left unmatched: 14. In DNA, the CDR3 is TGTGCCAGCAGCGGGAAGACCGGAATAGCGGGGGGGGATGAGCAGTTCTTC. Residues: CASSGKTGIAGGDEQFF.

J is TRBJ1-2 and V is TRBV7-8; tentative D call: TRBD1 (6 bases). Germline CDR1 is SGHVS and CDR2 is FQNEAQ. V gave up 4 bases and J gave up 7 bases, with 19 bases separating them. CDR3 length: 15 amino acids. Written as DNA, the CDR3 is TGTGCCAGCAGCTCTTCCTCAGGGGAGTGGGGTGGCTACACCTTC. Its protein product is CASSSSSGEWGGYTF. Full variable domain (outside the CDR3, taken from reference TRBV7-8 and TRBJ1-2): GAGVSQSPRYKVAKRGQDVALRCDPISGHVSLFWYQQALGQGPEFLTYFQNEAQLDKSGLPSDRFFAERPEGSVSTLKIQRTQQEDSAVYLCASSSSSGEWGGYTFGSGTRLTVV.

The chain links TRBV18 to TRBJ2-3, with TRBD2 identical over 7 bases. The germline CDR1 and CDR2 sequences are KGHSH and LQKENI. V lost 1 base and J lost 2; bases outside the gene matches: 0. The CDR3 covers 14 residues. The CDR3 DNA reads as TGTGCCAGCTCACCACGGGACTACACAGATACGCAGTATTTT. Protein sequence: CASSPRDYTDTQYF. Drawing the rest from reference TRBV18 and TRBJ2-3, the complete variable domain is NAGVMQNPRHLVRRRGQEARLRCSPMKGHSHVYWYRQLPEEGLKFMVYLQKENIIDESGMPKERFSAEFPKEGPSILRIQQVVRGDSAAYFCASSPRDYTDTQYFGPGTRLTVL.

The rearrangement joins TRBV28 to TRBJ1-2; 7 positions match TRBD1. Germline CDR1 and CDR2: MDHEN and SYDVKM. The CDR3 length is 11 residues. Unmatched junction bases numbered 2, after V lost 5 bases and J lost 8 bases. The CDR3 spells CASSVGGGYTF. The CDR3 DNA follows: TGTGCCAGCAGTGTAGGGGGCGGCTACACCTTC.

This chain links TRBV11-2 with TRBJ1-1, with 7 nucleotides matching TRBD1. V lost 4 bases and J lost 0; bases outside the gene matches: 5. Per germline, CDR1 SGHAT and CDR2 FQNNGV. The CDR3 contains 15 residues. The CDR3 spells CASSSLQGMNTEAFF. DNA for the CDR3: TGTGCCAGCAGCTCTTTACAGGGGATGAACACTGAAGCTTTCTTT.

This clone was seen once. The gene calls are TRBV2 and TRBJ2-1; TRBD2 aligns across 15 bases. V dropped 7 bases and J dropped 8; count of bases not matched to a gene: 9. The germline CDR1 and CDR2 sequences are SNHLY and FYNNEI. This CDR3 region has 16 residues. CDR3 nucleotide sequence: TGTGCCAGCATCGGGGGACTAGCGGGAGGTGGGTATGAGCAGTTCTTC. The encoded protein is CASIGGLAGGGYEQFF.

V gene TRBV9 combines with J gene TRBJ1-5; D is unclear. The CDR3 has 14 residues. V was shortened by 1 base and J by 9 bases, with 14 bases between the two germline ends. Looked up from germline, CDR1 is SGDLS and CDR2 is YYNGEE. CDR3 bases: TGTGCCAGCAGCGTATTTACCGGCCCAGGGCCCCAGCATTTT. Translated: CASSVFTGPGPQHF.

This chain joins TRBV7-6 and TRBJ1-1; D may be TRBD1 (6 bases). CDR3 length equals 13 residues. Germline CDR1 reads SGHVS; CDR2 reads FNYEAQ. The V end was cut by 4 bases, the J end by 6 bases, with 12 bases between. CDR3 DNA: TGTGCCAGCAGCTCTCTAGGGGGAGCTGAAGCTTTCTTT. Protein product: CASSSLGGAEAFF.

The chain joins TRBV30 to TRBJ1-5; maybe TRBD1 (5 bases). This CDR3 region has 14 residues. Germline V gives CDR1 GTSNPN, CDR2 SVGIG (reference sequence). V was pared by 5 bases and J by 5 bases, with 16 bases between. The CDR3 spells CAWGGTRFDQPQHF. The CDR3 DNA is TGTGCCTGGGGCGGGACTCGGTTTGATCAGCCCCAGCATTTT.

The chain combines TRBV11-2 with TRBJ2-5; D remains unclear. V was clipped by 5 bases and J by 0 bases, with 13 bases between them. The CDR3 spans 15 residues. CDR1 and CDR2 from the germline V gene are SGHAT and FQNNGV. The CDR3 bases are TGTGCCAGCAGCCCTCCAGACTGGTACCAAGAGACCCAGTACTTC. Residues: CASSPPDWYQETQYF.

The chain carries TRBV10-3 and TRBJ2-3; possibly TRBD2 for D (5 bases). This CDR3 is built from 13 residues. Germline values: CDR1 ENHRY, CDR2 SYGVKD. V was trimmed by 3 bases and J by 4 bases, leaving 8 bases between them. The CDR3: CAISDVSADTQYF. CDR3 bases: TGTGCCATCAGTGATGTTAGCGCAGATACGCAGTATTTT.

The rearrangement uses TRBV19 and TRBJ2-5; 8 positions match TRBD2. CDR1 and CDR2 from the germline V gene are LNHDA and SQIVND (reference sequence). This CDR3 is 14 amino acids long. Trimming at V came to 3 bases and at J to 5 bases, leaving 5 bases not matched to a gene. CDR3 bases: TGTGCCAGTAGTATCCGGGAGGGTTCGGAGACCCAGTACTTC. This gives the protein CASSIREGSETQYF.

The rearrangement uses TRBV5-1 and TRBJ1-1, with TRBD1 matching over 9 bases. CDR1 and CDR2 (germline): SGHRS, YFSETQ. The CDR3 extends over 15 amino acids. The V segment lost 4 bases and the J segment 7 bases; nucleotides outside the gene matches: 11. The CDR3 region has the DNA TGCGCCAGCAGCGTGGGAGACAGGGGGACAATTGAAGCTTTCTTT. It is translated as CASSVGDRGTIEAFF.

CDR3 protein: CASSYTGESEKLFF. CDR3 nucleotide sequence: TGTGCCAGCAGTTACACAGGGGAAAGTGAAAAACTGTTTTTT. This rearrangement joins TRBV9 to TRBJ1-4; 7 positions agree with TRBD1. From germline, CDR1 is SGDLS and CDR2 YYNGEE. This CDR3 is built from 14 residues. The ends lost 5 bases at V and 7 bases at J; junction bases unmatched: 8.

This chain uses TRBV5-1 with TRBJ2-7; 10 nucleotides agree with TRBD2. Germline CDR1 is SGHRS and CDR2 is YFSETQ. Trimming removed 0 bases from V and 5 bases from J; junction bases left unmatched: 5. The CDR3 length is 15 residues. The CDR3 reads CASSLELAGPNEQYF. The CDR3 nucleotides read TGCGCCAGCAGCTTGGAACTAGCGGGACCTAACGAGCAGTACTTC.

V usage is TRBV5-1 and J usage is TRBJ1-4; possibly TRBD1 for D (5 bases). The CDR3 covers 14 residues. Trimming removed 0 bases at V and 8 bases at J, with 11 bases between. Germline loops: CDR1 SGHRS, CDR2 YFSETQ. CDR3 bases: TGCGCCAGCAGCTTGGGGCAGGGTGGGGAAAAACTGTTTTTT. Translation gives CASSLGQGGEKLFF.

The chain couples TRBV11-2 to TRBJ1-5, with 9 bases that match TRBD1. Losses at the gene ends were 4 bases for V and 0 bases for J; bases not matched to a gene: 7. Germline CDR1 and CDR2: SGHAT and FQNNGV. The CDR3 has 17 residues. CDR3 DNA: TGTGCCAGCAGCTCTGGACAGGGGTATGATAGCAATCAGCCCCAGCATTTT. Translation: CASSSGQGYDSNQPQHF.

The rearrangement links TRBV15 to TRBJ2-5; 11 bases are a match to TRBD1. Trimming removed 4 bases from V and 4 bases from J; junction bases left unmatched: 11. Germline V gives CDR1 LNHNV, CDR2 YYDKDF (reference sequence). This CDR3 has 17 amino acids. This CDR3 is CATSKGQGVSLGETQYF. In DNA, the CDR3 is TGTGCCACCAGCAAGGGACAGGGGGTTTCGTTAGGAGAGACCCAGTACTTC.

The chain carries TRBV10-3 and TRBJ2-2; TRBD1 matches 9 bases. The CDR3 is made up of 14 amino acids. With V trimmed by 8 bases and J by 5 bases, 6 bases remained unmatched. The germline CDR1 and CDR2 sequences are ENHRY and SYGVKD. The CDR3 bases are TGTGCCATCCACCGGGACAGGGAAACCGGGGAGCTGTTTTTT. This codes for CAIHRDRETGELFF.

The chain combines TRBV28 with TRBJ1-5; perhaps TRBD1 as D (5 bases). V lost 8 bases to trimming and J lost 11 bases, with 28 bases between them. CDR3 length: 16 amino acids. The V gene's germline CDR1 is MDHEN and CDR2 SYDVKM. The CDR3 DNA sequence: TGTGCCAGCCTTCCCAGTGGGGGGGATCCTGGTAGGTCCCAGCATTTT. Residues: CASLPSGGDPGRSQHF.

This chain connects TRBV27 to TRBJ2-5; D unresolved. The V gene lost 6 bases and the J gene lost 4 bases, with 9 bases spanning the gap. Germline V gene sequence: CDR1 MNHEY, CDR2 SMNVEV (reference sequence). The CDR3 loop spans 12 amino acids. CDR3 sequence (DNA): TGTGCCAGCAGCATCATCGGAGAGACCCAGTACTTC. This translates into CASSIIGETQYF.

V usage is TRBV4-1 and J usage is TRBJ2-7, with TRBD1 matching 9 bases. This CDR3 region has 15 residues. CDR1 and CDR2 (germline): MGHRA, YSYEKL. The ends lost 0 bases at V and 3 bases at J; junction bases unmatched: 3. CDR3 sequence reads: CASSQEGQGGYEQYF. CDR3 DNA sequence: TGCGCCAGCAGCCAAGAGGGACAGGGAGGCTACGAGCAGTACTTC.

In DNA, the CDR3 is TGTGCCAGCAGTCGACTAGCGGGAGATGGGGAGACCCAGTACTTC. This codes for CASSRLAGDGETQYF. The chain combines TRBV11-2 with TRBJ2-5; the match to TRBD2 covers 12 bases. The CDR3 runs to 15 residues. In germline, CDR1 is SGHAT, CDR2 FQNNGV. With V trimmed by 6 bases and J by 5 bases, 7 bases remained unmatched.

The chain couples TRBV7-2 to TRBJ1-1; 7 bases fit TRBD1. CDR1 and CDR2 from the germline V gene are SGHTA and FQGNSA. The junction had 8 bases not matched to a gene; V was cut back by 0 bases and J by 10 bases. This CDR3 region has 14 residues. The CDR3 DNA follows: TGTGCCAGCAGCTTAGCGGGGACAGCCTTCGGAGCTTTCTTT. Translation gives CASSLAGTAFGAFF.

This rearrangement joins TRBV7-7 to TRBJ1-1; unclear D gene. The CDR3 runs to 14 residues. CDR1 is SSHAT, CDR2 FNYEAQ, per germline (reference sequence). V lost 5 bases and J 1 base, leaving 11 bases between the germline ends. CDR3 nucleotide sequence: TGTGCCAGCAGCCTATCGTTAGAGAACACTGAAGCTTTCTTT. This encodes CASSLSLENTEAFF. Combining the CDR3 with reference TRBV7-7 and TRBJ1-1 gives the whole variable domain GAGVSQSPRYKVTKRGQDVTLRCDPISSHATLYWYQQALGQGPEFLTYFNYEAQPDKSGLPSDRFSAERPEGSISTLTIQRTEQRDSAMYRCASSLSLENTEAFFGQGTRLTVV.

The rearrangement joins TRBV2 to TRBJ2-3, with D tentatively TRBD2 (5 bases). V gave up 8 bases and J gave up 6 bases, with 21 bases separating them. The germline V gene has CDR1 SNHLY and CDR2 FYNNEI. CDR3 length: 15 residues. CDR3 in amino acids: CASSRGSPELDTQYF. The CDR3 DNA is TGTGCCAGCTCCCGGGGTTCGCCGGAGTTGGATACGCAGTATTTT.

V is TRBV15 and J is TRBJ2-7; D is possibly TRBD2 (5 bases). CDR1 LNHNV and CDR2 YYDKDF come from the germline V gene (reference sequence). Trimming shortened V by 4 bases and J by 1 base, and 17 bases separated the two germline ends. The CDR3 spans 16 residues. CDR3 amino acids: CATSKGTGLGSYEQYF. CDR3 coding DNA: TGTGCCACCAGCAAAGGAACCGGACTCGGGTCCTACGAGCAGTACTTC.

CDR3 loop: CASARDFHSYNEQFF. In DNA form, the CDR3 reads TGTGCCAGCGCCCGGGACTTCCACTCCTACAATGAGCAGTTCTTC. V usage is TRBV6-5 and J usage is TRBJ2-1, with D possibly TRBD2 on 6 matching bases. The V end was cut by 8 bases, the J end by 0 bases, with 14 bases between. The CDR3 is 15 residues long. Germline V gene sequence: CDR1 MNHEY, CDR2 SVGAGI.